This entry lists 28 T cell receptor beta chains sequenced from one sample in a study of CD8 T cells in Susac syndrome. An input of about 0.5 to 1 ug of RNA was subjected to reverse transcription using random hexamers. Each CDR3 protein gets one entry after TCRdb re-called the immunoSEQ multiplex PCR reads with MiXCR. The data show 20,000 to 25,000 distinct CDR3 sequences, approximately 93% seen once. Sequenced sample: CD8+ T cells from PBMCs. These receptors originate from a human donor in good health.

This sequence joins TRBV11-2 and TRBJ2-3; D not certain. The CDR3 contains 16 residues. V shed 1 base and J shed 3 bases, with 14 bases lying between them. CDR1 is SGHAT and CDR2 is FQNNGV in the germline V gene. DNA of the CDR3: TGTGCCAGCAGCTTAGTGTCCCGCGTAGGAACAGATACGCAGTATTTT. Translating gives CASSLVSRVGTDTQYF.

There are a few counts of this clonotype. Here the CDR3 reads CASSLLLGGAEQYF. The CDR3 coding sequence is TGTGCCAGCAGTTTACTGTTGGGGGGCGCCGAGCAGTACTTC. The gene calls are TRBV12-3 or TRBV12-4 and TRBJ2-7; D could derive from TRBD1 or TRBD2 (6 bases each). This CDR3 is built from 14 residues. Trimming removed 2 bases from V and 6 bases from J, with 14 bases in between.

The chain couples TRBV7-9 to TRBJ1-5; a possible D gene is TRBD1 (5 bases). This CDR3 has 13 residues. The V gene lost 1 base and the J gene lost 7 bases, with 8 bases spanning the gap. The germline CDR1 and CDR2 sequences are SEHNR and FQNEAQ (reference sequence). The CDR3 nucleotides are TGTGCCAGCAGCTTAGGCAGGGACCAGCCCCAGCATTTT. Translated: CASSLGRDQPQHF.

The chain links TRBV19 to TRBJ2-7; D might be TRBD1 (5 bases). V gave up 1 base and J gave up 0 bases, with 7 bases separating them. The germline V gene has CDR1 LNHDA and CDR2 SQIVND (reference sequence). This CDR3 is 14 amino acids long. The CDR3 bases are TGTGCCAGTAGTATAGCCGACAGCTCCTACGAGCAGTACTTC. Translated, it gives CASSIADSSYEQYF.

The rearrangement uses TRBV12-3 or TRBV12-4 and TRBJ2-5; D ambiguous. Trimming removed 5 bases at V and 4 bases at J, with 11 bases between. This CDR3 contains 13 residues. This chain's CDR3 is CASSPRVRETQYF. The CDR3 DNA reads TGTGCCAGCAGTCCCCGGGTACGAGAGACCCAGTACTTC.

The chain employs TRBV29-1 and TRBJ2-3; D might be TRBD2 (5 bases). Germline V gene data show CDR1 as SQVTM and CDR2 as ANQGSEA. V was cut by 4 bases and J by 2 bases, with 13 bases left in between. CDR3 length: 14 amino acids. The CDR3 bases are TGCAGCGTTGGCCCCGAGGGTTTCACAGATACGCAGTATTTT. Protein: CSVGPEGFTDTQYF.

The table lists this clonotype with a count of one. The rearrangement uses TRBV7-8 and TRBJ2-5; D is possibly TRBD1 (5 bases). This CDR3 is 15 amino acids long. Trimming stripped 5 bases from V and 1 base from J, with 14 bases between. Germline CDR1 is SGHVS and CDR2 is FQNEAQ. The CDR3 here is CASSTQQVFQETQYF. The CDR3 nucleotides are TGTGCCAGCAGCACCCAACAGGTGTTCCAAGAGACCCAGTACTTC.

This sequence joins TRBV5-1 and TRBJ1-4; a possible D gene is TRBD1 (6 bases). Trimming took off 4 bases at V and 0 bases at J, with 13 bases between the two ends. Germline CDR1 and CDR2: SGHRS and YFSETQ. The CDR3 runs 16 residues. The CDR3 region is CASSTQQGATNEKLFF. CDR3 nucleotides: TGCGCCAGCAGCACACAACAGGGCGCAACTAATGAAAAACTGTTTTTT.

The chain links TRBV27 to TRBJ2-1, with D possibly being TRBD1 or TRBD2 (6 bases each). CDR1 is MNHEY, CDR2 SMNVEV, per germline (reference sequence). There are 14 residues in the CDR3. The V end was cut by 7 bases, the J end by 5 bases, with 15 bases between. CDR3 coding DNA: TGTGCCAGCACCTCCGGGGGCTGGAACAATGAGCAGTTCTTC. This gives the protein CASTSGGWNNEQFF.

This chain uses TRBV14 with TRBJ2-3, with 8 bases matching TRBD1. The trim removed 2 bases at V and 2 bases at J, leaving 9 bases unmatched. The CDR3 is 17 residues long. In germline, CDR1 is SGHDN, CDR2 FVKESK. Here the CDR3 reads CASSQLGQGVSTDTQYF. The CDR3 bases are TGTGCCAGCAGCCAACTCGGACAGGGAGTCTCCACAGATACGCAGTATTTT.

The rearrangement uses TRBV12-3 or TRBV12-4 and TRBJ1-2; D not resolved. This CDR3 has 14 amino acids. V shed 1 base and J shed 6 bases, with 12 bases lying between them. CDR3 loop: CASSLESVRDGYTF. CDR3 nucleotides: TGTGCCAGCAGTTTAGAGTCAGTGCGCGATGGCTACACCTTC.

The genes are TRBV20-1 and TRBJ2-7; D uncertain. This CDR3 is built from 14 residues. The germline gives CDR1 DFQATT, CDR2 SNEGSKA (reference sequence). V lost 3 bases and J lost 2, with 14 bases in between. CDR3 protein: CSARAEVSTYEQYF. For the CDR3, the DNA is TGCAGTGCTAGGGCCGAAGTATCTACCTACGAGCAGTACTTC.

V is TRBV7-9 and J is TRBJ2-7, with D possibly matching TRBD2 (5 bases). The V gene's germline CDR1 is SEHNR and CDR2 FQNEAQ (reference sequence). The CDR3 sequence is 13 residues long. Trimming stripped 1 base from V and 6 bases from J, with 10 bases between. CDR3 amino acids: CASSLGQTTEQYF. CDR3 DNA sequence: TGTGCCAGCAGCTTAGGTCAGACTACCGAGCAGTACTTC.

V is TRBV7-6 and J is TRBJ1-1; a weak D match, TRBD1 (5 bases). Trimming shortened V by 6 bases and J by 4 bases, and 12 bases separated the two germline ends. Germline loops: CDR1 SGHVS, CDR2 FNYEAQ. The CDR3 contains 13 residues. The CDR3 DNA reads as TGTGCCAGCAGACCTACAGGCTTCACTGAAGCTTTCTTT. Its translation: CASRPTGFTEAFF.

This rearrangement joins TRBV7-2 to TRBJ2-1; D remains unclear. CDR3 length: 14 residues. Deletions cut 5 bases from V and 8 bases from J, with 16 bases between. Germline V gene sequence: CDR1 SGHTA, CDR2 FQGNSA. This chain's CDR3 is CASSPLVGGDEQFF. The CDR3 DNA reads as TGTGCCAGCAGCCCCCTAGTAGGTGGTGATGAGCAGTTCTTC.

The chain uses TRBV7-9 and TRBJ1-1, with 8 bases that match TRBD1. The CDR3 runs to 15 residues. The germline CDR1 and CDR2 sequences are SEHNR and FQNEAQ (reference sequence). V shed 3 bases and J 4 bases; nucleotides not matched to a gene: 7. CDR3 sequence (DNA): TGTGCCAGCAGCTTCTCAGGGGGCTTGGGCACTGAAGCTTTCTTT. Protein: CASSFSGGLGTEAFF.

This chain joins TRBV6-1 and TRBJ2-2; 7 bases map to TRBD2. This CDR3 region has 17 residues. Looked up from germline, CDR1 is MNHNS and CDR2 is SASEGT. J lost 6 bases, V lost 2 bases, and 12 bases had no gene match. The CDR3 DNA follows: TGTGCCAGCAGTGAAAGAGAGACTAGCTTTAACGCCGGGGAGCTGTTTTTT. It encodes CASSERETSFNAGELFF.

The DNA of the CDR3 is TGTGCCAGCAGCTTGGTACCGACTGAAGCTTTCTTT. Protein product: CASSLVPTEAFF. The chain carries TRBV5-6 and TRBJ1-1; D ambiguous. This CDR3 region has 12 residues. V lost 0 bases, J lost 5 bases, and 5 bases lay in between. Germline V gives CDR1 SGHDT, CDR2 YYEEEE.

The chain carries TRBV7-9 and TRBJ2-5; 10 nucleotides line up with TRBD1. CDR1 and CDR2 (germline): SEHNR, FQNEAQ (reference sequence). V shed 5 bases and J 7 bases; nucleotides not matched to a gene: 16. The CDR3 consists of 17 residues. As DNA, the CDR3 is TGTGCCAGCAGCCTATGGACAGGGGGAACGCTTTTGGGGACCCAGTACTTC. The encoded protein is CASSLWTGGTLLGTQYF.

The CDR3 DNA follows: TGTGCCAGCAGTGTGGGGGGAGGCAAAAACATTCAGTACTTC. Its translation: CASSVGGGKNIQYF. The rearrangement links TRBV2 to TRBJ2-4; TRBD2 might be the D (6 bases). The CDR3 has 14 residues. V lost 4 bases and J lost 3, with 10 bases in between. In germline, CDR1 is SNHLY, CDR2 FYNNEI.

V gene TRBV4-3 combines with J gene TRBJ2-3; 8 nucleotides line up with TRBD2. This CDR3 region has 15 residues. The germline V gene has CDR1 LGHNA and CDR2 YSLEER. The junction had 5 bases not matched to a gene; V was cut back by 4 bases and J by 2 bases. DNA for the CDR3: TGCGCCAGCAGCCCCCGGGGGGGCTTCACAGATACGCAGTATTTT. Amino acid sequence: CASSPRGGFTDTQYF.

The chain couples TRBV5-1 to TRBJ2-2; the D gene could be TRBD1 or TRBD2 (6 bases each). The V end was cut by 8 bases, the J end by 1 base, with 15 bases between. The V gene's germline CDR1 is SGHRS and CDR2 YFSETQ. The length of the CDR3 is 15 residues. The CDR3 protein is CASSVGGVNTGELFF. DNA for the CDR3: TGCGCCAGTTCTGTCGGGGGCGTGAACACCGGGGAGCTGTTTTTT.

The J gene is TRBJ2-2, the V gene TRBV10-3, with 7 bases lining up with TRBD1. V shed 4 bases, J shed 6 bases, and the junction held 5 bases outside the gene matches. Germline assignment: CDR1 ENHRY and CDR2 SYGVKD. CDR3 length: 14 residues. Here the CDR3 DNA reads TGTGCCATCAGTGTGGGGACAGCAGCCGGGGAGCTGTTTTTT. Translation gives CAISVGTAAGELFF.

The chain couples TRBV20-1 to TRBJ2-1; TRBD2 is a possible D gene (6 bases). The CDR3 is made up of 16 amino acids. Per germline, CDR1 DFQATT and CDR2 SNEGSKA (reference sequence). V was cut by 3 bases and J by 0 bases, with 15 bases left in between. The CDR3 is CSASSPRESSYNEQFF. CDR3 nucleotides: TGCAGTGCTAGCAGCCCCCGGGAGAGCTCCTACAATGAGCAGTTCTTC.

CDR3 sequence (DNA): TGTGCCAGCACCCCGGGCTCTGGAAACACCATATATTTT. Protein: CASTPGSGNTIYF. This rearrangement joins TRBV5-4 to TRBJ1-3, with no clear D. The CDR3 totals 13 residues. CDR1 is SGHNT and CDR2 is YYREEE in the germline V gene (reference sequence). V was trimmed by 6 bases and J by 0 bases, leaving 7 bases between them.

The J gene is TRBJ2-7, the V gene TRBV4-3; D not certain. Germline values: CDR1 LGHNA, CDR2 YSLEER. V lost 2 bases and J lost 2, with 7 bases in between. This CDR3 is built from 13 residues. The chain's CDR3 is CASSQLLTYEQYF. DNA for the CDR3: TGCGCCAGCAGCCAACTTCTGACCTACGAGCAGTACTTC.

The gene calls are TRBV4-3 and TRBJ2-3; 7 nucleotides line up with TRBD2. Germline V gives CDR1 LGHNA, CDR2 YSLEER. The J segment lost 2 bases and the V segment lost 4 bases, leaving 6 bases of the junction unmatched. This CDR3 contains 15 residues. The CDR3 region has the DNA TGCGCCAGCAGCCCTGGAGCGGGGAACACAGATACGCAGTATTTT. This translates into CASSPGAGNTDTQYF.

This rearrangement joins TRBV20-1 to TRBJ1-2; 8 nucleotides align to TRBD1. The V and J ends lost 6 bases and 4 bases, in that order; junction bases with no gene match: 10. The CDR3 has 14 amino acids. CDR1 is DFQATT, CDR2 SNEGSKA, per germline (reference sequence). This CDR3 reads CSANRGEGLYGYTF. The CDR3 DNA follows: TGCAGTGCGAACAGGGGGGAAGGCCTCTATGGCTACACCTTC.